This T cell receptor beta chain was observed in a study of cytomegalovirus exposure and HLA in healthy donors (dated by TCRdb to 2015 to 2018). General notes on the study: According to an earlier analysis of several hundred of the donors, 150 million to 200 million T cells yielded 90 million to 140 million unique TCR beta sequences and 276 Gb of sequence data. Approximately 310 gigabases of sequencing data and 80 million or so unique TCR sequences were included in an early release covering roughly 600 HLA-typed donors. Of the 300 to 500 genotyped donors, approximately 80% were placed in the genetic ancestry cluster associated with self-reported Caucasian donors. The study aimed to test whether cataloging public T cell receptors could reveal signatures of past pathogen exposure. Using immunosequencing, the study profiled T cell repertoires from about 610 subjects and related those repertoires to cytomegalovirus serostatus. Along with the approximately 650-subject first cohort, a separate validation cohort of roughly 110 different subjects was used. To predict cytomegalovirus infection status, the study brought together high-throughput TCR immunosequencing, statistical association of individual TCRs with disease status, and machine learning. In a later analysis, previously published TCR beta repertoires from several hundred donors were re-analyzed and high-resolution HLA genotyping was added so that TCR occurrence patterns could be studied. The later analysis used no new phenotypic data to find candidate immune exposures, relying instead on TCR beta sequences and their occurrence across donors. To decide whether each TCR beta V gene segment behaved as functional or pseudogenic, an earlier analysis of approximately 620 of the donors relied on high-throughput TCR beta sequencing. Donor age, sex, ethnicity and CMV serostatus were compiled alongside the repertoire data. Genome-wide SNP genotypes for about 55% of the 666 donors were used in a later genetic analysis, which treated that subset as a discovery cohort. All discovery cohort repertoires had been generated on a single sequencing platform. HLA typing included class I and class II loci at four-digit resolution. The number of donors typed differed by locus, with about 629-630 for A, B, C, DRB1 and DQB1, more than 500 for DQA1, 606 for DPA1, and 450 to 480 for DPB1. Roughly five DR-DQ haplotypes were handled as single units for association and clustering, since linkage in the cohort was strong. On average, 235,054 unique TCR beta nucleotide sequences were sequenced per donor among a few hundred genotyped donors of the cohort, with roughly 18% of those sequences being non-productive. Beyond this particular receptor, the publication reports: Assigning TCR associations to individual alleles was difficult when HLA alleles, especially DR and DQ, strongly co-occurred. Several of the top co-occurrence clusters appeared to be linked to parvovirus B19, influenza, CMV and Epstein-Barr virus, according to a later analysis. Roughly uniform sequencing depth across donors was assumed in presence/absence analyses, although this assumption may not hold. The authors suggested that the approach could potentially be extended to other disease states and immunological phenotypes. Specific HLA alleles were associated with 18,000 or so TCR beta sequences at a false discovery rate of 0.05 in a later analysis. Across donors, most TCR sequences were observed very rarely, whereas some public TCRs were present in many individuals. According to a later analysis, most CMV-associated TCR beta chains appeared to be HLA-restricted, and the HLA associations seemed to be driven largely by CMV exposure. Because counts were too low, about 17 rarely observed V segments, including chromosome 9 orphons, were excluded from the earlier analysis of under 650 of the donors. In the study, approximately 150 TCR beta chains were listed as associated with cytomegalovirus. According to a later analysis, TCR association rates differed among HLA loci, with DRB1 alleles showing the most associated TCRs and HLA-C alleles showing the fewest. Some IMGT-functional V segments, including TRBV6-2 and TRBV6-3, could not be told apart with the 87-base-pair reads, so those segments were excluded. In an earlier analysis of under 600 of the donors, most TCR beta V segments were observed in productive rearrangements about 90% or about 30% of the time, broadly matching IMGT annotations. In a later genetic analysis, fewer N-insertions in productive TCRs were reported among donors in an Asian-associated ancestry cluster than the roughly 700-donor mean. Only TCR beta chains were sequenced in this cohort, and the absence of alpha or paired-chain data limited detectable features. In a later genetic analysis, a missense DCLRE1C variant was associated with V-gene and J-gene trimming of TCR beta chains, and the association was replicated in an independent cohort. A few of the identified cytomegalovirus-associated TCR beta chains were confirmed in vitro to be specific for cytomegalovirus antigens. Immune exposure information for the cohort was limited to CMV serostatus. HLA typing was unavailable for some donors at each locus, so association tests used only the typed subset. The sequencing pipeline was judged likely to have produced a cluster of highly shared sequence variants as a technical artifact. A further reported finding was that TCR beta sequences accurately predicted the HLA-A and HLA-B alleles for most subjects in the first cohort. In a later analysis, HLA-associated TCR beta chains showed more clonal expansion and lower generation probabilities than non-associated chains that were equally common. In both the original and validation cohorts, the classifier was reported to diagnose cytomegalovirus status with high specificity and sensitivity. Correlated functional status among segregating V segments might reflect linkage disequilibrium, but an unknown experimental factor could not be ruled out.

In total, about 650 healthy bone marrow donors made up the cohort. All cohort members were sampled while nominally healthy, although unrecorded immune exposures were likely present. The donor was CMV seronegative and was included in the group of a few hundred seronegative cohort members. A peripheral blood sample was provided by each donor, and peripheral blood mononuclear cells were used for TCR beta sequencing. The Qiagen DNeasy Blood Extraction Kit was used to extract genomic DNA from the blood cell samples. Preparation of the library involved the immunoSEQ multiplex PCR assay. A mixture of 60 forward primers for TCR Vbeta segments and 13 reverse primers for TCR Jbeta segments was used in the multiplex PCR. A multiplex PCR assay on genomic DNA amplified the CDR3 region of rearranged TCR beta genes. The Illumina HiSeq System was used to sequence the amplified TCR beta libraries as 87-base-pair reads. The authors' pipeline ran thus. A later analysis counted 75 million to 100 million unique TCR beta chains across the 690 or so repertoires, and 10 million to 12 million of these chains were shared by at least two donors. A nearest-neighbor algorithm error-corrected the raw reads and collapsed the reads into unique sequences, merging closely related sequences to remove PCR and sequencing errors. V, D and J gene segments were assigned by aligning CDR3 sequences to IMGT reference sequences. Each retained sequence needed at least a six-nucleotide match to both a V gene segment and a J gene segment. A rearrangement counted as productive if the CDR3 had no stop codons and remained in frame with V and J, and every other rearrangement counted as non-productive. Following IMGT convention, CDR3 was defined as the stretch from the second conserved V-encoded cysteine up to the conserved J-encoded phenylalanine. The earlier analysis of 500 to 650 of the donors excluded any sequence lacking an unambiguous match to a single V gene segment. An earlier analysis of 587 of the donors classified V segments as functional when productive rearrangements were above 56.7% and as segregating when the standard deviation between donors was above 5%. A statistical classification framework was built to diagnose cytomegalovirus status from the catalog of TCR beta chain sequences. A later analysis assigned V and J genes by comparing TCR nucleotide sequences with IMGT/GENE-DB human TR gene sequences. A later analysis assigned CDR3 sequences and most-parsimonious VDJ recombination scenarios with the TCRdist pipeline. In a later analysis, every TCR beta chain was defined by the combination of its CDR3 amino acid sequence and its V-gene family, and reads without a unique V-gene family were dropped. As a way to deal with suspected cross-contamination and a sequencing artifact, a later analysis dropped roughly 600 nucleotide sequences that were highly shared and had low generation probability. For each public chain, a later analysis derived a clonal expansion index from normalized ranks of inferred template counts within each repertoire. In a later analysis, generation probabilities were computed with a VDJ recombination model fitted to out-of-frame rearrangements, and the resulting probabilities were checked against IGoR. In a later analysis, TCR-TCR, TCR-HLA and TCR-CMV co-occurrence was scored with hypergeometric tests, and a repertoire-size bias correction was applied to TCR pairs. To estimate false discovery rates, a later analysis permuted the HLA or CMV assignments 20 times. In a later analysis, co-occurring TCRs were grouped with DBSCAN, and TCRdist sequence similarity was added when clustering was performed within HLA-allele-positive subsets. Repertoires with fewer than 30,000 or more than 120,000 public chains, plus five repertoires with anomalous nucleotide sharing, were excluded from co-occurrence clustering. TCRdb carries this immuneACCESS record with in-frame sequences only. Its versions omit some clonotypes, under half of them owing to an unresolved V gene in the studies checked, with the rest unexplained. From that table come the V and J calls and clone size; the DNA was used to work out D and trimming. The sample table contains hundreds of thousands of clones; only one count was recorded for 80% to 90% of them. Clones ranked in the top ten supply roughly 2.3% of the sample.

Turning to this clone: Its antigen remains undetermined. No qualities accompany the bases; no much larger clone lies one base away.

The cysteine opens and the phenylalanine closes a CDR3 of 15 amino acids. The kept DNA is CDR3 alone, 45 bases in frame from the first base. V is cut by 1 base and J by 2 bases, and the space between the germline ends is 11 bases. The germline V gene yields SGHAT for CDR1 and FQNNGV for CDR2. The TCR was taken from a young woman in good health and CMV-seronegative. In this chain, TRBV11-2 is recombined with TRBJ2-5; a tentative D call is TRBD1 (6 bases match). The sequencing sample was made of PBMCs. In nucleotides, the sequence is TGTGCCAGCAGCTTAGGGAGACAGGTTCAAGAGACCCAGTACTTC. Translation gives CASSLGRQVQETQYF.